The TCR beta chain under discussion was sequenced for a study of T cells after yellow fever vaccination. Whole-study findings and limits: Only a minor proportion of clonotypes was detected across both CD4 and CD8 compartments. Reappearance after the booster was seen for most primary-vaccination clones, at around 95% CD4 and 75% to 90% CD8. Within FACS-sorted repertoires, abundant clonotypes contaminating from the bulk population could be present.

The TCR cDNA carried a universal primer site and UMIs from 5'RACE template switching. TCRdb itself ran the 5' RACE reads through MiXCR, one entry per CDR3 protein. Among some 600,000 distinct CDR3 sequences listed, 9% to 15% were seen once. A word on this clonotype: The target antigen is unknown.

The specimen comprised PBMCs, sampled on the day of the yellow fever booster vaccination. The TCR sequence derives from a man under 40 who received the YFV17D yellow fever vaccine.

The CDR3 reads CASSKTGTPSYEQYF. The CDR3 DNA reads as TGTGCCAGCAGCAAAACCGGGACACCATCCTACGAGCAGTACTTC. This sequence joins TRBV7-2 and TRBJ2-7; D might be TRBD1 (6 bases). This CDR3 has 15 amino acids. Deletions cut 5 bases from V and 1 base from J, with 15 bases between. Germline values: CDR1 SGHTA, CDR2 FQGNSA.